Included here is one TCR beta chain sequence, with context. V was pared by 0 bases and J by 7 bases, with 13 bases between. The CDR3 runs to 14 residues. Per the germline V gene, CDR1 is SGDLS and CDR2 is YYNGEE. It was during active infection that Seattle patients were enrolled and then longitudinally followed. The record originates from a study of blood T cell repertoires in COVID-19. Some clones are missing from TCRdb's copy, which holds only in-frame ones; the method was immunoSEQ multiplex PCR. In the table there are about 270,000 clones, 86% of which are singletons. This chain links TRBV9 with TRBJ1-2; D is ambiguous. Input material: peripheral blood. The TCR was taken from a woman aged 30 to 39 with COVID-19, enrolled during active disease. CDR3 protein: CASSVVPGNSGYTF. CDR3 nucleotide sequence: TGTGCCAGCAGCGTAGTGCCGGGAAATAGTGGCTACACCTTC.